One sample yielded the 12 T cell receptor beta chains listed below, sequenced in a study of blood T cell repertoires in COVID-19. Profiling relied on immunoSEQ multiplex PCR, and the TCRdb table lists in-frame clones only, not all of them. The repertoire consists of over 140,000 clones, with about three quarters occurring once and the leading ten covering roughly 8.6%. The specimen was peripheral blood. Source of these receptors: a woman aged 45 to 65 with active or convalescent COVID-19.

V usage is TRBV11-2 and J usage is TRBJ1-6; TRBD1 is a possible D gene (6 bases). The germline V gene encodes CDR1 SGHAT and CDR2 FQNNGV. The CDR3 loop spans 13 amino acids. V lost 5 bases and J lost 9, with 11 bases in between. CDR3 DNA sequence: TGTGCCAGCAGCCCCGGACAGCTTTCACCCCTCCACTTT. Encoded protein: CASSPGQLSPLHF. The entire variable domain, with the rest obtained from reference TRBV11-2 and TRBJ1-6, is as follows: EAGVAQSPRYKIIEKRQSVAFWCNPISGHATLYWYQQILGQGPKLLIQFQNNGVVDDSQLPKDRFSAERLKGVDSTLKIQPAKLEDSAVYLCASSPGQLSPLHFGNGTRLTVT.

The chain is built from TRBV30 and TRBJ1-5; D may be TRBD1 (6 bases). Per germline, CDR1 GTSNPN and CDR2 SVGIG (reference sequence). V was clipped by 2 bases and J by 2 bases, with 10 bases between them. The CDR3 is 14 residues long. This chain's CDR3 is CAWSRGAGNQPQHF. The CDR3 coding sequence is TGTGCCTGGAGTCGGGGGGCGGGCAATCAGCCCCAGCATTTT.

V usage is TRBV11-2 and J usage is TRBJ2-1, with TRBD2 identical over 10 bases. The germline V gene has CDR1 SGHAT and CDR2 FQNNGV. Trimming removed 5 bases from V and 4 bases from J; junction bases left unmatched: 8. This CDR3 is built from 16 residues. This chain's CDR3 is CASSPSLAGAYNEQFF. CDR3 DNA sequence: TGTGCCAGCAGCCCCTCTCTAGCGGGAGCGTACAATGAGCAGTTCTTC. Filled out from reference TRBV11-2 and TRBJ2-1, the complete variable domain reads EAGVAQSPRYKIIEKRQSVAFWCNPISGHATLYWYQQILGQGPKLLIQFQNNGVVDDSQLPKDRFSAERLKGVDSTLKIQPAKLEDSAVYLCASSPSLAGAYNEQFFGPGTRLTVL.

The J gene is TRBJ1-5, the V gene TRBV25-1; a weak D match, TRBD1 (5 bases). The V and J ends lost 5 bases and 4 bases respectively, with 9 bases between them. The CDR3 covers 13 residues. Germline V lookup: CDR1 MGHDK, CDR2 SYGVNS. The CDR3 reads CASSPGGNQPQHF. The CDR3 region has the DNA TGTGCCAGCAGTCCCGGGGGGAATCAGCCCCAGCATTTT.

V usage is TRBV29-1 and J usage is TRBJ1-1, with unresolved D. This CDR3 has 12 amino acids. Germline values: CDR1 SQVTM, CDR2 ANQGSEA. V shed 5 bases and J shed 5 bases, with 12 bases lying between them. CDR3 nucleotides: TGCAGCGTTTCCCGAGGGAAGACTGAAGCTTTCTTT. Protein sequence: CSVSRGKTEAFF.

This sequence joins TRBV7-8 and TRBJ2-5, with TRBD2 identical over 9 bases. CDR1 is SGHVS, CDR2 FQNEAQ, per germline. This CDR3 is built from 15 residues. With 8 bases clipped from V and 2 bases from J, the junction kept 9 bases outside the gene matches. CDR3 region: CASDVAGARQETQYF. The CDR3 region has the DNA TGTGCCAGCGACGTAGCGGGGGCACGACAAGAGACCCAGTACTTC.

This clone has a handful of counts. The CDR3 DNA sequence: TGTGCCAGCAGCTTAGGGACTGCCGGCGGGGAGCTGTTTTTT. Its translation: CASSLGTAGGELFF. This rearrangement joins TRBV11-2 to TRBJ2-2; the D gene is possibly TRBD2 (5 bases). The V end was cut by 1 base, the J end by 7 bases, with 10 bases between. This CDR3 is 14 amino acids long. Germline V gene lookup returns CDR1 SGHAT and CDR2 FQNNGV.

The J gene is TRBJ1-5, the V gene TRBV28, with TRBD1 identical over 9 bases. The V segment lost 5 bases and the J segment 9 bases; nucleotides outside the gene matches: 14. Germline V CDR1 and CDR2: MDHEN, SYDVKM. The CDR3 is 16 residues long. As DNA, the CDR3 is TGTGCCAGCAGTGTCGGGACAGGGTCCGGTAGTCTGCCCCAGCATTTT. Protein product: CASSVGTGSGSLPQHF.

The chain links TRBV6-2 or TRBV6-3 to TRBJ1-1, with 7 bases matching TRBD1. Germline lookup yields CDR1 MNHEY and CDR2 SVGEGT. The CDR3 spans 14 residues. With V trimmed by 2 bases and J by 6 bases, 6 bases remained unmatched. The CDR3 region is CASSYADRDSEAFF. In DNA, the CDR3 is TGTGCCAGCAGTTACGCCGACAGGGACTCTGAAGCTTTCTTT.

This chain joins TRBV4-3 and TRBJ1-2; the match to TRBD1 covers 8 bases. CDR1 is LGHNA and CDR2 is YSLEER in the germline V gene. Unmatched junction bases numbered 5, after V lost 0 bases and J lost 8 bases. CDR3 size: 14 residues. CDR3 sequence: CASSQDQGARGYTF. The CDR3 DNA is TGCGCCAGCAGCCAAGATCAGGGGGCGAGGGGCTACACCTTC.

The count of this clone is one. The CDR3 loop reads CASSLVSSGPYEQYF. In nucleotides, the CDR3 is TGTGCCAGCAGTTTAGTTTCTAGCGGACCCTACGAGCAGTACTTC. This sequence joins TRBV27 and TRBJ2-7; 7 bases fit TRBD2. The germline gives CDR1 MNHEY, CDR2 SMNVEV (reference sequence). The V gene end was trimmed by 2 bases and the J gene end by 2 bases; junction bases not matched to a gene: 6. The CDR3 has 15 residues.

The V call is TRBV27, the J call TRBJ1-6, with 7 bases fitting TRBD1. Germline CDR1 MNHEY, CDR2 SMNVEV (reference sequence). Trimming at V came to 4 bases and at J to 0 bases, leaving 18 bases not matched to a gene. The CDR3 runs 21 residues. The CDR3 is CASSSGWTGVEPSSYNSPLHF. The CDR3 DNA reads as TGTGCCAGCAGTTCCGGTTGGACAGGCGTCGAACCAAGCTCCTATAATTCACCCCTCCACTTT.